This note documents a single T cell receptor beta chain sequence. PCR amplification relied on 60 Vbeta primers (plus 13 Jbeta primers). Original handling: Later, some 75 million unique TCR beta chains were counted in an analysis, and about 10 million of them were shared. Produced via immunoSEQ multiplex PCR; TCRdb's table is partial and in-frame only. Clone size and V and J calls were adopted from that table, with D and trimming inferred from the DNA. The table lists 30,000 to 40,000 clones, 35% to 50% of them singletons. Everyone who donated was a healthy bone marrow donor. Germline lookup yields CDR1 MDHEN and CDR2 SYDVKM. The junction had 10 bases not matched to a gene; V was cut back by 5 bases and J by 7 bases. CDR3 length: 15 residues. This entry belongs to a study of cytomegalovirus exposure and HLA in healthy donors.

This sequence was found in a woman between 45 and 65 years old in good health and CMV-seronegative. Sequencing was carried out using PBMCs. The chain carries TRBV28 and TRBJ1-1; TRBD1 matches 10 bases. CDR3 nucleotide sequence: TGTGCCAGCAGTGGGACAGGGGAGGCTCGAGTTGAAGCTTTCTTT. Protein: CASSGTGEARVEAFF. The full variable domain, rest sourced from reference TRBV28 and TRBJ1-1, is DVKVTQSSRYLVKRTGEKVFLECVQDMDHENMFWYRQDPGLGLRLIYFSYDVKMKEKGDIPEGYSVSREKKERFSLILESASTNQTSMYLCASSGTGEARVEAFFGQGTRLTVV.